Sequencing of this T cell receptor (beta chain) was carried out in a study of blood T cell repertoires in COVID-19. The wider study: Samples representing acute and convalescent COVID-19 were sourced from the United States, Italy and Spain. Sources were T cells, B-cell-depleted T cells, or PBMCs; the material itself was cDNA or gDNA.

CDR1 GTSNPN and CDR2 SVGIG come from the germline V gene (reference sequence). This CDR3 has 12 amino acids. About this clone: The germline gene is not matched at one end of the junction; a read error may be the cause.

In the authors' methods: Estimates of nucleated cell counts were drawn from the amplification of reference gene primers. Assay used: immunoSEQ multiplex PCR; TCRdb lists only in-frame clones, some missing. V and J calls and clone size follow that table, whereas D and trimming were derived from the DNA. The sample holds a few hundred thousand clones, approximately 86% seen once. This rearrangement joins TRBV30 to TRBJ2-4, with D maybe TRBD2 (5 bases). The specimen was peripheral blood. The TCR sequence derives from a man aged 55 to 70 with acute or convalescent COVID-19. The CDR3 loop reads CAWSVPRGAKHF. The CDR3 DNA sequence: TGTGCCTGGAGTGTACCCCGGGGAGCCAAGCACTTC.